One T cell receptor (beta chain) is described in this entry. This entry comes from a study of T cell changes during pregnancy in multiple sclerosis. The protocol was immunoSEQ multiplex PCR, while the TCRdb copy is restricted to in-frame clones and leaves out a portion. Among 80,000 to 95,000 clones listed, 90% to 95% were seen once. This TCR derives from a female donor with multiple sclerosis, enrolled in a pregnancy study. This sample comprised peripheral blood, obtained in the second trimester of pregnancy.

Here the CDR3 reads CASSLASSSNPHPQYF. The CDR3 DNA reads as TGCGCCAGCAGCTTGGCCAGTTCGTCGAATCCGCATCCGCAGTATTTT. The chain combines TRBV5-1 with TRBJ2-3, with no clear D. This CDR3 contains 16 residues. Trimming shortened V by 0 bases and J by 10 bases, and 21 bases separated the two germline ends. Germline values: CDR1 SGHRS, CDR2 YFSETQ. Combining the CDR3 with reference TRBV5-1 and TRBJ2-3 gives the whole variable domain KAGVTQTPRYLIKTRGQQVTLSCSPISGHRSVSWYQQTPGQGLQFLFEYFSETQRNKGNFPGRFSGRQFSNSRSEMNVSTLELGDSALYLCASSLASSSNPHPQYFGPGTRLTVL.